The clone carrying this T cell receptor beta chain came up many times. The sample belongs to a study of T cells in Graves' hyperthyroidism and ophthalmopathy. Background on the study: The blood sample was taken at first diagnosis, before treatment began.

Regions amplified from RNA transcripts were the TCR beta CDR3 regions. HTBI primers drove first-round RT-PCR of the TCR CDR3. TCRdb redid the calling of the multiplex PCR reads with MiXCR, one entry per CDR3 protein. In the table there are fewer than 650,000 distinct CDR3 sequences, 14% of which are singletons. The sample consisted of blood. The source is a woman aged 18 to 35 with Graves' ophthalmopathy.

CDR3 sequence (DNA): TGTGCCAGCAGCCTTTCCGGGACTAGCTCCTACAATGAGCAGTTCTTC. Protein product: CASSLSGTSSYNEQFF. The chain is built from TRBV3-1 and TRBJ2-1; TRBD2 aligns across 8 bases. In germline, CDR1 is LGHDT, CDR2 YNNKEL (reference sequence). CDR3 length equals 16 residues. Trimming cost V 4 bases and J 0 bases; bases outside gene matches: 5.